This T cell receptor beta chain originates from a study of breast tumors, draining lymph nodes, adjacent tissues. Overall study findings and caveats: Tumor repertoires ranked between lymph nodes and nontumor tissue in diversity, with V and J gene preferences. Luminal-like breast cancer showed significantly higher tumor–nontumor repertoire similarity than basal-like. Data fit most tumor T cells coming from lymph node, expanding in tumor. Data only fit, rather than demonstrated, lymph node origin of most tumor T cells.

Breast cancer patients provided tissue from their axillary draining lymph nodes. This CDR3 region has 15 residues. Trimming cost V 10 bases and J 9 bases, with 27 bases left between them. Per the germline V gene, CDR1 is MDHEN and CDR2 is SYDVKM. TCRdb processed the multiplex PCR reads anew with MiXCR; each CDR3 protein has one entry. This table has around 130,000 distinct CDR3 sequences, less than 25% appearing once. Notes on this clonotype: The antigen remains unidentified.

Sequences were obtained from axillary lymph node tissue. The clonotype originates from a female donor with breast cancer. Some clones in this sample may be carry-over from other donors' samples. The chain couples TRBV28 to TRBJ2-5; maybe TRBD1 (6 bases). CDR3 loop: CATLIRQALVVAQYF. CDR3 DNA: TGTGCCACTCTCATACGACAGGCCCTCGTAGTCGCCCAGTACTTC.